The 20 T cell receptor beta chains in this list originate from one sample, sequenced in a study of cytomegalovirus exposure and HLA in healthy donors. The PCR had 60 Vbeta and 13 Jbeta primers. TCRdb's table, derived via immunoSEQ multiplex PCR, lists solely in-frame clones and lacks some. Of about 100,000 clones detected, about four fifths appear once; the ten largest clones hold roughly 3%. Sequencing input: PBMCs. These receptors all stem from a man aged 30 to 39 in good health and CMV-seropositive.

This clone was observed a single time. Within the sample, other DNA sequences also encode this same CDR3. This chain joins TRBV5-1 and TRBJ1-2; the match to TRBD1 covers 11 bases. V shed 4 bases, J shed 7 bases, and the junction held 9 bases outside the gene matches. The CDR3 contains 15 residues. The germline V gene has CDR1 SGHRS and CDR2 YFSETQ. CDR3 loop: CASSTAGQGEVGYTF. In nucleotides, the CDR3 is TGCGCCAGCAGCACAGCGGGACAGGGGGAGGTTGGCTACACCTTC.

V usage is TRBV29-1 and J usage is TRBJ1-5; D gene ambiguous. Germline CDR1 is SQVTM and CDR2 is ANQGSEA. Trimming cost V 6 bases and J 6 bases, with 12 bases left between them. The CDR3 runs to 12 residues. The CDR3 sequence is CSVKGEGQPQHF. CDR3 in DNA: TGCAGCGTGAAGGGTGAGGGTCAGCCCCAGCATTTT.

This chain connects TRBV19 to TRBJ1-3; 7 positions match TRBD1. Germline CDR1 is LNHDA and CDR2 is SQIVND (reference sequence). With 4 bases clipped from V and 2 bases from J, the junction kept 8 bases outside the gene matches. The CDR3 consists of 16 residues. CDR3 sequence reads: CASSRLGGDAGNTIYF. Written as DNA, the CDR3 is TGTGCCAGTAGTAGACTAGGGGGCGACGCTGGAAACACCATATATTTT.

This clone has just one count. The chain combines TRBV5-1 with TRBJ2-1; no firm D call. The V end lost 1 base, the J end lost 4 bases, and 12 bases lay between the germline ends. CDR3 length: 15 amino acids. Looked up from germline, CDR1 is SGHRS and CDR2 is YFSETQ. This CDR3 reads CASSLPESQYNEQFF. CDR3 sequence (DNA): TGCGCCAGCAGCTTGCCGGAATCACAGTACAATGAGCAGTTCTTC.

The chain has TRBV13 and TRBJ2-2, with TRBD2 identical over 9 bases. The CDR3 extends over 16 amino acids. CDR1 is PRHDT and CDR2 is FYEKMQ in the germline V gene (reference sequence). The J segment lost 0 bases and the V segment lost 5 bases, leaving 4 bases of the junction unmatched. This CDR3 reads CASSLSGGSNTGELFF. DNA for the CDR3: TGTGCCAGCAGCCTCAGCGGGGGGTCGAACACCGGGGAGCTGTTTTTT.

The rearrangement joins TRBV28 to TRBJ1-5; D is uncertain. V lost 4 bases and J 3 bases, leaving 4 bases between the germline ends. The CDR3 extends over 12 amino acids. Germline V gene data show CDR1 as MDHEN and CDR2 as SYDVKM. CDR3 residues: CASSSPNQPQHF. CDR3 in DNA: TGTGCCAGCAGTTCTCCCAATCAGCCCCAGCATTTT.

The chain couples TRBV10-3 to TRBJ2-5, with 7 bases matching TRBD2. Germline V gene data show CDR1 as ENHRY and CDR2 as SYGVKD. The CDR3 runs 15 residues. With 5 bases clipped from V and 5 bases from J, the junction kept 11 bases outside the gene matches. The CDR3 reads CAISREARRGETQYF. Written as DNA, the CDR3 is TGTGCCATCAGTAGGGAAGCAAGGCGGGGGGAGACCCAGTACTTC.

The chain is built from TRBV11-2 and TRBJ1-5; no clear D. Per germline, CDR1 SGHAT and CDR2 FQNNGV. The CDR3 spans 14 residues. V shed 0 bases and J shed 9 bases, with 12 bases lying between them. The CDR3 nucleotides are TGTGCCAGCAGCTTAGAGGGAGAACGAAGGCCCCAGCATTTT. Encoded protein: CASSLEGERRPQHF.

About this clone: At one end, the junction sequence differs from germline, possibly due to a read error. This rearrangement joins TRBV7-9 to TRBJ1-5, with TRBD1 as a possible D gene (5 bases). The germline gives CDR1 SEHNR, CDR2 FQNEAQ (reference sequence). The CDR3 is 16 amino acids. The CDR3 reads CSSSLSEGQPNQPQHF. The CDR3 DNA reads as TGTTCCAGCAGCTTAAGCGAAGGACAACCCAATCAGCCCCAGCATTTT.

The chain joins TRBV18 to TRBJ2-1, with 7 nucleotides matching TRBD2. The CDR3 contains 14 residues. Germline V gene sequence: CDR1 KGHSH, CDR2 LQKENI. The V and J ends lost 8 bases and 3 bases, in that order; junction bases with no gene match: 7. CDR3 bases: TGTGCCAGCCGCCGACGGGGGGACTACAATGAGCAGTTCTTC. Protein: CASRRRGDYNEQFF.

This clone was observed a few times. This chain links TRBV7-2 with TRBJ1-2, with TRBD1 matching over 8 bases. Germline V gene sequence: CDR1 SGHTA, CDR2 FQGNSA. After removal of 5 bases from V and 3 bases from J, the junction contained 2 bases not matched to a gene. The CDR3 is 13 amino acids. The CDR3 loop reads CASSAGQDYGYTF. CDR3 coding DNA: TGTGCCAGCAGCGCGGGACAGGACTATGGCTACACCTTC.

In its sample, this clone was seen a few times. This chain joins TRBV7-3 and TRBJ2-7; weak D call: TRBD2 (6 bases). The CDR3 has 14 amino acids. V was cut by 5 bases and J by 2 bases, with 13 bases left in between. Germline CDR1 reads SGHTA; CDR2 reads FQGTGA. CDR3 amino acids: CASSPGVGPYEQYF. The CDR3 DNA follows: TGTGCCAGCAGCCCGGGGGTAGGCCCCTACGAGCAGTACTTC. Full variable domain (missing parts from reference TRBV7-3 and TRBJ2-7): GAGVSQTPSNKVTEKGKYVELRCDPISGHTALYWYRQSLGQGPEFLIYFQGTGAADDSGLPNDRFFAVRPEGSVSTLKIQRTERGDSAVYLCASSPGVGPYEQYFGPGTRLTVT.

This chain connects TRBV4-1 to TRBJ2-3; TRBD2 might be the D (5 bases). The CDR3 loop spans 10 amino acids. From germline, CDR1 is MGHRA and CDR2 YSYEKL. V dropped 10 bases and J dropped 6 bases, with 8 bases sitting between them. The CDR3 protein is CATGLDTQYF. CDR3 DNA: TGCGCCACTGGACTGGATACGCAGTATTTT.

In DNA form, the CDR3 reads TGTGCCAGCAGCTTGGGTACAGGAACCTTGATAAATGGCTACACCTTC. Translating gives CASSLGTGTLINGYTF. The chain recombines TRBV5-4 with TRBJ1-2, with D tentatively TRBD1 (5 bases). The germline gives CDR1 SGHNT, CDR2 YYREEE (reference sequence). The CDR3 runs 16 residues. V was shortened by 0 bases and J by 6 bases, with 18 bases between the two germline ends.

The rearrangement links TRBV5-1 to TRBJ1-2, with TRBD1 matching 9 bases. Germline V CDR1 and CDR2: SGHRS, YFSETQ. The junction had 3 bases not matched to a gene; V was cut back by 1 base and J by 8 bases. The CDR3 contains 13 residues. In nucleotides, the CDR3 is TGCGCCAGCAGCTTGAGACAGGGGGACGGCTACACCTTC. Protein product: CASSLRQGDGYTF.

This clone appeared a few times. This chain links TRBV6-1 with TRBJ2-1, with TRBD2 matching over 11 bases. Germline V lookup: CDR1 MNHNS, CDR2 SASEGT. The CDR3 extends over 18 amino acids. J lost 4 bases, V lost 0 bases, and 8 bases had no gene match. The CDR3 is CASSEALRGTSGYNEQFF. The CDR3 DNA follows: TGTGCCAGCAGTGAAGCGCTTCGCGGGACTAGCGGATACAATGAGCAGTTCTTC.

This chain links TRBV30 with TRBJ1-2; D remains ambiguous. The CDR3 contains 11 residues. CDR1 is GTSNPN, CDR2 SVGIG, per germline (reference sequence). Between the trimmed V and J ends, which lost 2 bases and 4 bases, there was a span of 5 bases. CDR3 residues: CAWSTSYGYTF. CDR3 coding DNA: TGTGCCTGGAGTACAAGCTATGGCTACACCTTC.

The chain uses TRBV6-5 and TRBJ1-2; D may be TRBD1 (6 bases). The CDR3 covers 13 residues. With 8 bases removed from V and 1 base from J, the gap between germline ends came to 11 bases. Germline CDR1 and CDR2: MNHEY and SVGAGI. CDR3 sequence reads: CASGGGFNYGYTF. The CDR3 nucleotides read TGTGCCAGCGGGGGGGGCTTTAACTATGGCTACACCTTC.

This clone has only a few counts. V usage is TRBV30 and J usage is TRBJ1-2; D gene unclear. V lost 3 bases and J lost 9, with 20 bases in between. The CDR3 has 14 residues. Germline V gives CDR1 GTSNPN, CDR2 SVGIG (reference sequence). CDR3 coding DNA: TGTGCCTGGAGGAACGGCGGCCAAGGCGTGAGCTACACCTTC. This codes for CAWRNGGQGVSYTF.

V usage is TRBV9 and J usage is TRBJ2-3; 8 nucleotides match TRBD2. This CDR3 contains 16 residues. CDR1 and CDR2 (germline): SGDLS, YYNGEE. J lost 4 bases, V lost 4 bases, and 11 bases had no gene match. The CDR3 DNA sequence: TGTGCCAGCAGCACTGTAGCGGGGACACCGTCAGATACGCAGTATTTT. This sequence encodes CASSTVAGTPSDTQYF.